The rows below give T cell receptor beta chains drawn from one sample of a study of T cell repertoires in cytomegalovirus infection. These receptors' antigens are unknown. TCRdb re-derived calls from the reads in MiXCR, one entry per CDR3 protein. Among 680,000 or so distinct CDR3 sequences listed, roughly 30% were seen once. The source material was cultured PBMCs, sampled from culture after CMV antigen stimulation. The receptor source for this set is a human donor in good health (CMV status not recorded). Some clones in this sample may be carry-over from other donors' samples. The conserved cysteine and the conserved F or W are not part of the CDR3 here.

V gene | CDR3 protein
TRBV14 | ASSPYVAGTGELF
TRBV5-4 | ASSLRMGSDIQY
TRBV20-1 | SAGTSGVYNEQF
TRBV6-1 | ASSITVPTADEQF
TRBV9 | ASSQGGRFSYNEQF
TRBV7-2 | ASSLMRLANTGELF
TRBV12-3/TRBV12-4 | ASSLAGKSTDTQY
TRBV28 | ASSLTQDNTDTQY
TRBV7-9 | ASSLNSRNTGELF
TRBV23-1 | ASSQPRTVISCPAVSPLH
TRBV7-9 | ASSLPPGELF
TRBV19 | ASSTLLTSYNEQF
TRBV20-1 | SAPNAAASYNEQF
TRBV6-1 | ASSAGIFETQY
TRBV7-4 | ASSPGGWEAF
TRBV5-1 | ASSSGQGNYNEQF
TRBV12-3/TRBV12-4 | ASSSGQGSTDTQY
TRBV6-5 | ASSTLAGVETQY
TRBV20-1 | SAPRGDRGPRETQY
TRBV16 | ASSLLRDSRYEQY
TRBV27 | ASTQIGGNQETQY
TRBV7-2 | ASSQSDRGKGYT
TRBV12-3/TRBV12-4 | ASSFRGNTDTQY